Each of the 14 T cell receptor beta chains below was sequenced from the same sample in a study of radiation and T cells in renal cell carcinoma. Time point: blood 4 weeks post-SBRT, at nephrectomy. Treatment here: 15 Gy SBRT to primary tumor, nephrectomy 4 weeks later. Method: immunoSEQ multiplex PCR; TCRdb's copy keeps in-frame clones and lacks some. Of around 99,000 clones listed, 70% to 85% were seen once; the top ten hold about 7.2%. The sample was blood, taken from a patient whose treatment included radiotherapy and nephrectomy. The receptors shown here come from a man in his fifties or sixties with renal cell carcinoma.

The V call is TRBV7-2, the J call TRBJ1-2; D might be TRBD1 (5 bases). Germline values: CDR1 SGHTA, CDR2 FQGNSA. This CDR3 is built from 14 residues. Trimming took off 1 base at V and 3 bases at J, with 9 bases between the two ends. The CDR3 DNA sequence: TGTGCCAGCAGCTTAGAAGGGGAAGACTATGGCTACACCTTC. Residues: CASSLEGEDYGYTF.

A note on this clone: An end of the junction differs from the germline gene, which may be a read error. The CDR3 DNA follows: TGTGCCAGCAGCCAAGTGGTGACAGAACGCCACCACTTC. It is translated as CASSQVVTERHHF. The chain carries TRBV14 and TRBJ2-7; possibly TRBD1 for D (5 bases). The CDR3 spans 13 residues. The germline V gene has CDR1 SGHDN and CDR2 FVKESK.

V is TRBV7-8 and J is TRBJ1-2; 8 nucleotides align to TRBD1. The germline V gene encodes CDR1 SGHVS and CDR2 FQNEAQ. CDR3 length equals 13 residues. V was pared by 5 bases and J by 7 bases, with 6 bases of the junction left unmatched. The CDR3, as DNA: TGTGCCAGCAGCACGCGACAGGGGATTGGCTACACCTTC. Its translation is CASSTRQGIGYTF.

This rearrangement joins TRBV10-2 to TRBJ2-7, with 11 bases aligning to TRBD2. Germline values: CDR1 WSHSY, CDR2 SAAADI. The V and J ends lost 2 bases and 5 bases, in that order; junction bases with no gene match: 5. The CDR3 length is 15 residues. The CDR3 region is CASSELAGGIHEQYF. The CDR3 DNA reads as TGCGCCAGCAGTGAGCTAGCGGGAGGTATCCACGAGCAGTACTTC.

A few counts support this clone. In the same sample, other DNA sequences code for this CDR3. This chain links TRBV20-1 with TRBJ2-7; D uncertain. V was pared by 0 bases and J by 3 bases, with 3 bases between. This CDR3 spans 11 amino acids. Germline V lookup: CDR1 DFQATT, CDR2 SNEGSKA (reference sequence). The CDR3 nucleotides are TGCAGTGCTAGAGACAGCTACGAGCAGTACTTC. Protein: CSARDSYEQYF.

This chain connects TRBV6-6 to TRBJ2-7; the match to TRBD1 covers 9 bases. In germline, CDR1 is MNHNY, CDR2 SVGAGI (reference sequence). The CDR3 consists of 12 residues. After removal of 8 bases from V and 3 bases from J, the junction contained 2 bases not matched to a gene. CDR3 nucleotide sequence: TGTGCCAGCGGACAGGGGAGCTACGAGCAGTACTTC. Protein product: CASGQGSYEQYF.

This clone was seen a few times. The chain links TRBV30 to TRBJ1-1; D uncertain. The CDR3 totals 14 residues. Germline lookup yields CDR1 GTSNPN and CDR2 SVGIG (reference sequence). Trimming removed 0 bases from V and 12 bases from J, with 20 bases in between. The CDR3 DNA reads TGTGCCTGGAGTGTAAGACGTATAGGGCAGGTGACTTTCTTT. Encoded protein: CAWSVRRIGQVTFF.

V is TRBV30 and J is TRBJ1-4; D is unclear. Germline V gives CDR1 GTSNPN, CDR2 SVGIG (reference sequence). The V gene lost 0 bases and the J gene lost 1 base, with 6 bases spanning the gap. CDR3 size: 14 residues. DNA of the CDR3: TGTGCCTGGAGTGTAAAGGGAACTAATGAAAAACTGTTTTTT. It specifies CAWSVKGTNEKLFF.

The chain carries TRBV5-1 and TRBJ2-7; D gene unclear. V was pared by 2 bases and J by 3 bases, with 21 bases between. The germline CDR1 and CDR2 sequences are SGHRS and YFSETQ. The CDR3 contains 17 residues. The DNA of the CDR3 is TGCGCCAGCAGCTTCGGAACGAGGACCTCTTCTTACTACGAGCAGTACTTC. The encoded protein is CASSFGTRTSSYYEQYF.

The rearrangement uses TRBV19 and TRBJ2-2; 9 bases map to TRBD2. Germline V gene sequence: CDR1 LNHDA, CDR2 SQIVND (reference sequence). This CDR3 is built from 15 residues. V gave up 4 bases and J gave up 2 bases; unmatched junction bases: 2. The CDR3 coding sequence is TGTGCCAGTAGTACAGCGGGAGGAAACACCGGGGAGCTGTTTTTT. Amino acids: CASSTAGGNTGELFF.

The gene calls are TRBV27 and TRBJ2-7; 8 bases line up with TRBD1. CDR3 length equals 14 residues. V was pared by 6 bases and J by 7 bases, with 11 bases of the junction left unmatched. Germline CDR1 is MNHEY and CDR2 is SMNVEV (reference sequence). The CDR3 loop is CASREGQAFGEQYF. CDR3 DNA sequence: TGTGCCAGCAGAGAGGGACAGGCTTTTGGAGAGCAGTACTTC.

The chain has TRBV18 and TRBJ1-1; 9 nucleotides agree with TRBD1. There are 15 residues in the CDR3. Germline V gene data show CDR1 as KGHSH and CDR2 as LQKENI. The junction had 3 bases not matched to a gene; V was cut back by 3 bases and J by 1 base. The DNA of the CDR3 is TGTGCCAGCTCACCTGGGACAGGGACGAACACTGAAGCTTTCTTT. This codes for CASSPGTGTNTEAFF. Drawing the rest from reference TRBV18 and TRBJ1-1, the complete variable domain is NAGVMQNPRHLVRRRGQEARLRCSPMKGHSHVYWYRQLPEEGLKFMVYLQKENIIDESGMPKERFSAEFPKEGPSILRIQQVVRGDSAAYFCASSPGTGTNTEAFFGQGTRLTVV.

The chain employs TRBV11-2 and TRBJ2-5, with 9 bases fitting TRBD2. This CDR3 region has 16 residues. Germline V CDR1 and CDR2: SGHAT, FQNNGV. J lost 2 bases, V lost 4 bases, and 8 bases had no gene match. The CDR3 nucleotides are TGTGCCAGCAGCTCGGTGACTAGCGGACTTCAAGAGACCCAGTACTTC. Amino acids: CASSSVTSGLQETQYF.

The V gene is TRBV5-1, the J gene TRBJ2-7; D call uncertain. The length of the CDR3 is 15 residues. Germline assignment: CDR1 SGHRS and CDR2 YFSETQ. Trimming removed 0 bases from V and 3 bases from J, with 13 bases in between. The CDR3 protein is CASSLAGISYYEQYF. CDR3 in DNA: TGCGCCAGCAGCTTGGCTGGGATTTCTTACTACGAGCAGTACTTC.